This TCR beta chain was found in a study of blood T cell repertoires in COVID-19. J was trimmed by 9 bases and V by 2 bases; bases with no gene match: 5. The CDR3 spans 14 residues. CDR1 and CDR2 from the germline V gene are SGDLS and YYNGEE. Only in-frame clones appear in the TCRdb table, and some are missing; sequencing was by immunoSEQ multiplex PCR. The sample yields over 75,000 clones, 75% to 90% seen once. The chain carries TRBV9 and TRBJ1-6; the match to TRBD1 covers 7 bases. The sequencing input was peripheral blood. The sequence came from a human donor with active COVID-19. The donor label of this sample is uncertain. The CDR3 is CASSVAGGGSPLHF. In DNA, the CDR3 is TGTGCCAGCAGCGTGGCAGGGGGAGGTTCACCCCTCCACTTT.